This T cell receptor beta chain was profiled in a study of somatic mutations in cytotoxic T cells in rheumatoid arthritis. This clone was detected once. CDR1 and CDR2 (germline): PRHDT, FYEKMQ (reference sequence). CDR3 length: 14 amino acids. V shed 5 bases and J shed 1 base, with 11 bases lying between them. Assay used: immunoSEQ multiplex PCR; TCRdb lists only in-frame clones, some missing. The repertoire consists of about 17,000 clones, with around 80% occurring once and the leading ten covering 10%. This receptor was obtained from an adult with rheumatoid arthritis. V usage is TRBV13 and J usage is TRBJ1-1, with unresolved D. Sample: CD8+ T cells sorted from blood. CDR3 bases: TGTGCCAGCAGCCAAGAGGGCAGGAACACTGAAGCTTTCTTT. Encoded protein: CASSQEGRNTEAFF. Full variable domain (remainder filled in from reference TRBV13 and TRBJ1-1): AAGVIQSPRHLIKEKRETATLKCYPIPRHDTVYWYQQGPGQDPQFLISFYEKMQSDKGSIPDRFSAQQFSDYHSELNMSSLELGDSALYFCASSQEGRNTEAFFGQGTRLTVV.